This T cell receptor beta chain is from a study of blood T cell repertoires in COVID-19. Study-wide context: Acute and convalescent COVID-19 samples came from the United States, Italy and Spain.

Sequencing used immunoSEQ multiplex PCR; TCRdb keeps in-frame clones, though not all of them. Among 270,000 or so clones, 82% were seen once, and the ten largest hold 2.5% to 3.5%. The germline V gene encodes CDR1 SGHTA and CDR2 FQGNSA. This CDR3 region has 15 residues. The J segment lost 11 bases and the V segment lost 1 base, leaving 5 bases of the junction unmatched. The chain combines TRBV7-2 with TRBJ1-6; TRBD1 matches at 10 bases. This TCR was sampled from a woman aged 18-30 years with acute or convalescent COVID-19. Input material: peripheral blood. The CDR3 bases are TGTGCCAGCAGCTTAGGGACAGGGGGAAACCCACCCCTCCACTTT. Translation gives CASSLGTGGNPPLHF. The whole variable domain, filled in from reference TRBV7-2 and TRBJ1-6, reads GAGVSQSPSNKVTEKGKDVELRCDPISGHTALYWYRQSLGQGLEFLIYFQGNSAPDKSGLPSDRFSAERTGGSVSTLTIQRTQQEDSAVYLCASSLGTGGNPPLHFGNGTRLTVT.